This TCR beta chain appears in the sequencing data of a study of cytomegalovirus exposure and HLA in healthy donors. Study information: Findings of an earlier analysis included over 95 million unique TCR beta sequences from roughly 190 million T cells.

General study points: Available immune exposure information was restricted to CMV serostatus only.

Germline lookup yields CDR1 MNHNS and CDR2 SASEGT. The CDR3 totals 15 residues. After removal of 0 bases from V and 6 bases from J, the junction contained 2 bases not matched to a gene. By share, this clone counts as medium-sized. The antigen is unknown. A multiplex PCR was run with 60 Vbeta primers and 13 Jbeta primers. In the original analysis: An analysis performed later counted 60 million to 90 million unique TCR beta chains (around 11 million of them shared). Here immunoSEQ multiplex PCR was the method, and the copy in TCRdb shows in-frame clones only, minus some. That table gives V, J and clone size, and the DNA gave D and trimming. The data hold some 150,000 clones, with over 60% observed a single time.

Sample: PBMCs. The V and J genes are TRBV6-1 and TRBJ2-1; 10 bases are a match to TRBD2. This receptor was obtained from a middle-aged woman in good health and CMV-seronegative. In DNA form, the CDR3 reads TGTGCCAGCAGTGAAGCGTCTAGCGGGAGCAATGAGCAGTTCTTC. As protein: CASSEASSGSNEQFF.